This TCR beta chain was identified during a study of response to subunit inactivated influenza vaccine. Study outcomes and limitations: Authors suggested that a seasonal influenza vaccination recruits few new T cells each time.

Remarks on this clonotype: Its antigen remains unidentified.

MiXCR, applied by TCRdb to the RT-PCR reads, yields one record per CDR3 protein. This sample has hundreds of thousands of distinct CDR3 sequences; about 11% occur once, and the top ten carry roughly 10%. The germline V and J ends were trimmed by 3 bases and 0 bases, with 14 bases remaining between them. Germline CDR1 reads SGDLS; CDR2 reads YYNGEE. The CDR3 sequence is 16 residues long. The material was PBMCs from blood, obtained on the day of vaccination. V and J are TRBV9 and TRBJ2-3; D may be TRBD1 or TRBD2 (6 bases each). The sequence derives from a man aged 50 or older who received an inactivated influenza vaccine. The CDR3 loop is CASSEKGGTSTDTQYF. The DNA for the CDR3 is TGTGCCAGCAGCGAGAAGGGGGGAACCAGCACAGATACGCAGTATTTT.